These 21 T cell receptor beta chains were all obtained from the same sample, sequenced in a study of vaccination effects on CD4 cells after COVID-19. Antigen-specific CD4+ T cells expanded by the ViraFEST assay with viral peptide pools were then sequenced. Researchers isolated CD4+ T cells once 9 to 11 days of culture had elapsed. The healthy vaccine recipients, who had no prior SARS-CoV-2 infection, showed negative nucleocapsid antibodies. The method was immunoSEQ multiplex PCR; TCRdb's version includes in-frame clones alone and lacks a portion of them. The sample shows about 52,000 clones, 75% to 85% of them seen only once. No cognate antigen is known for these TCRs. This specimen was CD4+ T cells from PBMCs cultured with HCoV-OC43 spike peptides, taken before COVID-19 vaccination. Stated subset: HCoV-OC43 spike overlapping peptide pool stimulation. The receptors come from a human donor who received a COVID-19 vaccine.

The V call is TRBV29-1, the J call TRBJ2-1; 10 nucleotides match TRBD2. J gave up 8 bases and V 7 bases, and 8 bases lay outside the gene matches. From germline, CDR1 is SQVTM and CDR2 ANQGSEA. The CDR3 contains 13 residues. CDR3 loop: CSAWELAGDEQFF. Here the CDR3 DNA reads TGCAGCGCATGGGAGCTAGCGGGGGATGAGCAGTTCTTC.

The rearrangement joins TRBV27 to TRBJ2-6; D is possibly TRBD1 (6 bases). Germline V lookup: CDR1 MNHEY, CDR2 SMNVEV (reference sequence). This CDR3 has 17 amino acids. V dropped 6 bases and J dropped 0 bases, with 15 bases sitting between them. This chain's CDR3 is CASSLWGQSSGANVLTF. For the CDR3, the DNA is TGTGCCAGCAGCCTATGGGGGCAGTCCTCTGGGGCCAACGTCCTGACTTTC.

This clone was detected a few times. The V and J genes are TRBV5-6 and TRBJ1-4, with 10 bases that match TRBD1. The length of the CDR3 is 15 residues. Trimming cost V 6 bases and J 0 bases; bases outside gene matches: 2. Germline V lookup: CDR1 SGHDT, CDR2 YYEEEE. CDR3 sequence reads: CASTGQGATNEKLFF. The CDR3 DNA reads as TGTGCCAGCACCGGACAGGGGGCAACTAATGAAAAACTGTTTTTT.

The chain combines TRBV7-3 with TRBJ2-1, with D perhaps being TRBD1 or TRBD2 (5 bases each). The CDR3 contains 15 residues. Trimming cost V 4 bases and J 5 bases, with 15 bases left between them. Germline lookup yields CDR1 SGHTA and CDR2 FQGTGA. CDR3: CASSSLGVGHNEQFF. Written as DNA, the CDR3 is TGTGCCAGCAGCTCACTGGGGGTAGGTCACAATGAGCAGTTCTTC.

Worth noting for this clone: At the DNA level, this CDR3 is encoded by other sequences in the same sample as well. The J gene is TRBJ2-2, the V gene TRBV7-2; D is undetermined. Germline CDR1 reads SGHTA; CDR2 reads FQGNSA. The germline V and J ends were trimmed by 3 bases and 8 bases, with 4 bases remaining between them. This CDR3 region has 11 residues. The CDR3 reads CASSLRGELFF. The CDR3 nucleotides are TGTGCCAGCAGCTTGAGGGGGGAGCTGTTTTTT. Full variable domain (missing parts from reference TRBV7-2 and TRBJ2-2): GAGVSQSPSNKVTEKGKDVELRCDPISGHTALYWYRQSLGQGLEFLIYFQGNSAPDKSGLPSDRFSAERTGGSVSTLTIQRTQQEDSAVYLCASSLRGELFFGEGSRLTVL.

This clone was counted a few times. The chain is built from TRBV5-1 and TRBJ2-2; the D is unclear. This CDR3 contains 14 residues. Trimming took off 3 bases at V and 0 bases at J, with 6 bases between the two ends. Germline CDR1 is SGHRS and CDR2 is YFSETQ. CDR3 DNA sequence: TGCGCCAGCAGCTCCGACGCGAACACCGGGGAGCTGTTTTTT. This encodes CASSSDANTGELFF.

This clone was seen only a few times. V is TRBV6-6 and J is TRBJ2-2; possible D gene TRBD2, 5 bases. Germline lookup yields CDR1 MNHNY and CDR2 SVGAGI (reference sequence). The ends were cut back, 5 bases at V and 6 bases at J, with 10 bases in the middle. This CDR3 spans 13 amino acids. The CDR3: CASSLFSAGELFF. The CDR3 DNA reads as TGTGCCAGCAGTCTTTTTAGCGCCGGGGAGCTGTTTTTT.

The chain couples TRBV6-2 or TRBV6-3 to TRBJ1-5, with 7 bases identical to TRBD1. There are 16 residues in the CDR3. Germline-derived CDR1 and CDR2 are MNHEY and SVGEGT. V gave up 2 bases and J gave up 1 base; unmatched junction bases: 5. This CDR3 is CASSYRQGVSNQPQHF. Written as DNA, the CDR3 is TGTGCCAGCAGTTACCGACAGGGAGTGAGCAATCAGCCCCAGCATTTT.

The rearrangement uses TRBV4-1 and TRBJ1-1; D is undetermined. Per germline, CDR1 MGHRA and CDR2 YSYEKL. This CDR3 contains 15 residues. Trimming took 0 bases from V and 2 from J, leaving 10 bases between them. As DNA, the CDR3 is TGCGCCAGCAGCCAAGAAGTAGGTTTAAACACTGAAGCTTTCTTT. This sequence encodes CASSQEVGLNTEAFF.

V gene TRBV24-1 combines with J gene TRBJ2-2, with unresolved D. V was clipped by 4 bases and J by 2 bases, with 13 bases between them. CDR1 KGHDR and CDR2 SFDVKD come from the germline V gene. The CDR3 is 16 amino acids. CDR3 sequence reads: CATSDVTGRNTGELFF. CDR3 in DNA: TGTGCCACCAGTGACGTTACCGGGCGTAACACCGGGGAGCTGTTTTTT.

The chain employs TRBV24-1 and TRBJ1-2; D is unresolved. V lost 2 bases, J lost 0 bases, and 3 bases lay in between. CDR1 KGHDR and CDR2 SFDVKD come from the germline V gene. There are 13 residues in the CDR3. The CDR3 DNA sequence: TGTGCCACCAGTGATTCACCTAACTATGGCTACACCTTC. Protein sequence: CATSDSPNYGYTF.

V usage is TRBV5-4 and J usage is TRBJ1-5; D unresolved. CDR3 length: 12 amino acids. V dropped 0 bases and J dropped 6 bases, with 4 bases sitting between them. Germline V gene data show CDR1 as SGHNT and CDR2 as YYREEE (reference sequence). In nucleotides, the CDR3 is TGTGCCAGCAGCTTGGCAGGTCAGCCCCAGCATTTT. It specifies CASSLAGQPQHF. Looking up the rest from reference TRBV5-4 and TRBJ1-5 gives the full variable domain: ETGVTQSPTHLIKTRGQQVTLRCSSQSGHNTVSWYQQALGQGPQFIFQYYREEENGRGNFPPRFSGLQFPNYSSELNVNALELDDSALYLCASSLAGQPQHFGDGTRLSIL.

The J gene is TRBJ2-4, the V gene TRBV10-2; a possible D gene is TRBD1 (5 bases). The germline gives CDR1 WSHSY, CDR2 SAAADI. The CDR3 runs 13 residues. V lost 6 bases, J lost 8 bases, and 14 bases lay in between. CDR3 residues: CASRQTDLDIQYF. CDR3 nucleotides: TGCGCCAGCAGGCAGACAGATCTAGACATTCAGTACTTC.

This clone was detected a few times. This chain uses TRBV6-4 with TRBJ1-2; weak D call: TRBD1 (5 bases). Germline V gene data show CDR1 as MRHNA and CDR2 as SNTAGT. The CDR3 totals 15 residues. V was cut by 0 bases and J by 5 bases, with 13 bases left in between. The CDR3 sequence: CASSDSGTPVYGYTF. Here the CDR3 DNA reads TGTGCCAGCAGTGACTCGGGGACGCCGGTATATGGCTACACCTTC.

V gene TRBV6-2 or TRBV6-3 combines with J gene TRBJ1-3; D unclear. V was trimmed by 4 bases and J by 3 bases, leaving 10 bases between them. The CDR3 loop spans 14 amino acids. Germline V gene data show CDR1 as MNHEY and CDR2 as SVGEGT. The CDR3 DNA follows: TGTGCCAGCAGTTTCGATGTCAATGGAAACACCATATATTTT. Its protein is CASSFDVNGNTIYF.

DNA of the CDR3: TGCGCCAGCATCCATCAGCCCCAGCATTTT. It yields the protein CASIHQPQHF. The V and J genes are TRBV10-2 and TRBJ1-5; D gene ambiguous. This CDR3 is 10 amino acids long. Trimming left V 7 bases short and J 5 bases short, with 3 bases between. Germline-derived CDR1 and CDR2 are WSHSY and SAAADI.

V gene TRBV5-8 combines with J gene TRBJ1-1; D perhaps matches TRBD1 (5 bases). Germline CDR1 and CDR2: SGHTS and YDEGEE. Trimming left V 7 bases short and J 1 base short, with 26 bases between. This CDR3 is built from 18 residues. This CDR3 is CASPNSAPLEGWNTEAFF. CDR3 sequence (DNA): TGTGCCAGCCCCAATTCGGCCCCCCTGGAGGGGTGGAACACTGAAGCTTTCTTT.

The chain recombines TRBV5-4 with TRBJ2-1; D perhaps matches TRBD2 (6 bases). The germline gives CDR1 SGHNT, CDR2 YYREEE (reference sequence). The germline V and J ends were trimmed by 3 bases and 10 bases, with 20 bases remaining between them. The CDR3 has 15 residues. CDR3 region: CASSSMGGLIGEQFF. The CDR3 coding sequence is TGTGCCAGCAGCTCCATGGGGGGTTTGATCGGAGAGCAGTTCTTC.

This clone was detected only once. The CDR3: CASSWTSRSSYEQYV. In nucleotides, the CDR3 is TGTGCCAGCAGCTGGACAAGTAGGAGCTCCTACGAGCAGTACGTC. V gene TRBV7-2 combines with J gene TRBJ2-7; the D gene is possibly TRBD1 (5 bases). In germline, CDR1 is SGHTA, CDR2 FQGNSA. CDR3 size: 15 residues. V was pared by 4 bases and J by 0 bases, with 13 bases between.

The rearrangement joins TRBV21-1 to TRBJ2-7; no DNA check was done on the table's D call, TRBD1. TRBV21-1 is designated a pseudogene. This CDR3 comprises 18 residues. CDR3 nucleotides: TGTGCCAGCAGGATGTGTAGGACAGGGGAAAAGCTGACCTACGAGCAGTACGTC. Encoded protein: CASRMCRTGEKLTYEQYV.

The chain recombines TRBV29-1 with TRBJ1-1; a weak D match, TRBD1 (6 bases). The CDR3 length is 13 residues. Germline V gene data show CDR1 as SQVTM and CDR2 as ANQGSEA. V was pared by 8 bases and J by 2 bases, with 15 bases between. CDR3 sequence reads: CSPSQTGNTEAFF. The CDR3 DNA reads as TGCAGCCCTTCACAGACAGGTAACACTGAAGCTTTCTTT.